This passage covers 21 T cell receptor beta chains from one sample sequenced in a study of shared clonotypes between healthy human individuals. Clones were sequenced by immunoSEQ multiplex PCR, and TCRdb holds only the in-frame ones, with some missing. The sample records about 2.2 million clones, about 94% being singletons. Selected positively for CCR7 and CD45RO-negative, naive CD8 cells excluded terminally differentiated effector memory CD45RA+ cells. The sequencing sample was made of naive CD8+ T cells from PBMCs. The receptors stem from a man younger than 35 in good health. Some clones in this sample may be carry-over from other donors' samples.

For this clone: At one end the junction does not follow the germline gene, possibly because of a read error. This chain joins TRBV15 and TRBJ2-7; the match to TRBD2 covers 7 bases. Germline V gives CDR1 LNHNV, CDR2 YYDKDF (reference sequence). This CDR3 has 12 residues. Here the CDR3 DNA reads TGTGCCACCAGCGAGACTAGCCGCGACTTGAACTTC. The encoded protein is CATSETSRDLNF.

This chain links TRBV2 with TRBJ2-7; D possibly corresponds to TRBD1 (5 bases). CDR1 SNHLY and CDR2 FYNNEI come from the germline V gene. V was trimmed by 0 bases and J by 5 bases, leaving 14 bases between them. CDR3 length: 15 amino acids. The CDR3 loop reads CASSEAGRATHEQYF. The CDR3 nucleotides read TGTGCCAGCAGTGAAGCGGGCAGGGCAACCCACGAGCAGTACTTC. The full variable domain, completed using reference TRBV2 and TRBJ2-7, is EPEVTQTPSHQVTQMGQEVILRCVPISNHLYFYWYRQILGQKVEFLVSFYNNEISEKSEIFDDQFSVERPDGSNFTLKIRSTKLEDSAMYFCASSEAGRATHEQYFGPGTRLTVT.

The genes are TRBV4-1 and TRBJ1-2, with 9 bases identical to TRBD1. The CDR3 runs 15 residues. Per germline, CDR1 MGHRA and CDR2 YSYEKL. The V gene end was trimmed by 2 bases and the J gene end by 5 bases; junction bases not matched to a gene: 6. As DNA, the CDR3 is TGCGCCAGCAGCCAACAGGACAGGGGATGGTATGGCTACACCTTC. This codes for CASSQQDRGWYGYTF.

This clone was picked up one time. The CDR3 bases are TGTGCCACCAGCGCCCGGGACAAACATTGGGACGAGCAGTACTTC. Its protein is CATSARDKHWDEQYF. The V and J genes are TRBV15 and TRBJ2-7; TRBD1 is a possible D gene (6 bases). The CDR3 contains 15 residues. The V gene's germline CDR1 is LNHNV and CDR2 YYDKDF (reference sequence). Trimming removed 5 bases from V and 5 bases from J, with 19 bases in between.

This rearrangement joins TRBV29-1 to TRBJ1-1, with 8 bases matching TRBD1. V shed 4 bases, J shed 5 bases, and the junction held 15 bases outside the gene matches. CDR1 and CDR2 from the germline V gene are SQVTM and ANQGSEA. This CDR3 comprises 16 residues. The DNA of the CDR3 is TGCAGCGTTGTGGGGGGACAGGCGGCCAAGGGAACTGAAGCTTTCTTT. Amino acid sequence: CSVVGGQAAKGTEAFF.

In DNA, the CDR3 is TGTGCCAGCAGCAATACGAGACAGTTCCCAGAGACCCAGTACTTC. Translation: CASSNTRQFPETQYF. The chain is built from TRBV7-9 and TRBJ2-5, with a tentative D call TRBD1 (5 bases). Germline CDR1 is SEHNR and CDR2 is FQNEAQ (reference sequence). The CDR3 covers 15 residues. Trimming took off 5 bases at V and 4 bases at J, with 17 bases between the two ends.

The V gene is TRBV29-1, the J gene TRBJ2-1; D might be TRBD1 (5 bases). This CDR3 has 11 amino acids. With 5 bases removed from V and 10 bases from J, the gap between germline ends came to 12 bases. Per germline, CDR1 SQVTM and CDR2 ANQGSEA. The CDR3 nucleotides read TGCAGCGTTCCCAGGGCTGGAGAGCAGTTCTTC. Protein product: CSVPRAGEQFF.

This clone was picked up a small number of times. This specimen includes other DNA sequences encoding the same CDR3. The chain recombines TRBV28 with TRBJ2-7; 7 bases align to TRBD1. Germline values: CDR1 MDHEN, CDR2 SYDVKM. V lost 6 bases and J lost 3; bases outside the gene matches: 2. CDR3 length: 12 residues. CDR3 nucleotides: TGTGCCAGCAGCTGGGACAGCTACGAGCAGTACTTC. The encoded protein is CASSWDSYEQYF.

The sample holds one count of this clone. The chain combines TRBV27 with TRBJ2-1; perhaps TRBD2 as D (5 bases). Germline V CDR1 and CDR2: MNHEY, SMNVEV (reference sequence). V shed 10 bases and J shed 8 bases, with 12 bases lying between them. The CDR3 has 11 residues. CDR3 sequence (DNA): TGTGCCACCAGCGGCGGGCATGAGCAGTTCTTC. It is translated as CATSGGHEQFF.

The chain joins TRBV11-2 to TRBJ2-1, with 9 bases lining up with TRBD2. This CDR3 region has 18 residues. CDR1 and CDR2 from the germline V gene are SGHAT and FQNNGV. The J segment lost 0 bases and the V segment lost 2 bases, leaving 8 bases of the junction unmatched. The CDR3 nucleotides are TGTGCCAGCAGCTTAATCTCTTTAGCGGGGGCCTCCTACAATGAGCAGTTCTTC. Translated, it gives CASSLISLAGASYNEQFF.

The rearrangement uses TRBV7-2 and TRBJ2-7; 10 bases agree with TRBD1. The J segment lost 3 bases and the V segment lost 1 base, leaving 3 bases of the junction unmatched. The CDR3 covers 15 residues. Germline loops: CDR1 SGHTA, CDR2 FQGNSA. CDR3 nucleotide sequence: TGTGCCAGCAGCTTAGGGACAGGGGGGGGCTACGAGCAGTACTTC. This codes for CASSLGTGGGYEQYF.

V gene TRBV4-2 combines with J gene TRBJ2-2; 7 nucleotides line up with TRBD2. CDR1 is LGHNA and CDR2 is YNFKEQ in the germline V gene. This CDR3 is 17 amino acids long. V shed 5 bases, J shed 4 bases, and the junction held 13 bases outside the gene matches. CDR3 protein: CASSLRRREGPTGELFF. In nucleotides, the CDR3 is TGTGCCAGCAGCTTGAGGCGGAGGGAGGGCCCCACCGGGGAGCTGTTTTTT.

A remark on this clone: The same CDR3 can be traced to other DNA sequences in this sample. V gene TRBV7-3 combines with J gene TRBJ2-3; D is ambiguous. The CDR3 consists of 13 residues. Germline loops: CDR1 SGHTA, CDR2 FQGTGA. V dropped 5 bases and J dropped 5 bases, with 11 bases sitting between them. CDR3 in amino acids: CASSPRTGDTQYF. In DNA form, the CDR3 reads TGTGCCAGCAGCCCCCGGACCGGAGATACGCAGTATTTT.

The CDR3: CASNLGGGVQETQYF. Here the CDR3 DNA reads TGTGCCAGCAACCTCGGCGGGGGGGTCCAAGAGACCCAGTACTTC. The rearrangement joins TRBV7-2 to TRBJ2-5, with 9 nucleotides matching TRBD2. This CDR3 is built from 15 residues. Germline V gives CDR1 SGHTA, CDR2 FQGNSA. The trim removed 7 bases at V and 1 base at J, leaving 7 bases unmatched.

The genes are TRBV7-9 and TRBJ2-7, with 11 bases matching TRBD2. This CDR3 is 15 amino acids long. After removal of 4 bases from V and 4 bases from J, the junction contained 6 bases not matched to a gene. Germline-derived CDR1 and CDR2 are SEHNR and FQNEAQ (reference sequence). The CDR3 coding sequence is TGTGCCAGCAGCTCCTGGGCTAGCGGGAGGTACGAGCAGTACTTC. It encodes CASSSWASGRYEQYF.

This chain uses TRBV5-6 with TRBJ1-1, with a possible D match to TRBD1 (5 bases). Germline-derived CDR1 and CDR2 are SGHDT and YYEEEE. This CDR3 has 13 residues. Trimming took 4 bases from V and 3 from J, leaving 10 bases between them. CDR3 nucleotide sequence: TGTGCCAGCAGCCCCCAACAGGACACTGAAGCTTTCTTT. Protein product: CASSPQQDTEAFF. Full variable domain (missing parts from reference TRBV5-6 and TRBJ1-1): DAGVTQSPTHLIKTRGQQVTLRCSPKSGHDTVSWYQQALGQGPQFIFQYYEEEERQRGNFPDRFSGHQFPNYSSELNVNALLLGDSALYLCASSPQQDTEAFFGQGTRLTVV.

The genes are TRBV25-1 and TRBJ2-5; no reliable D call. The CDR3 extends over 11 amino acids. The V end lost 6 bases, the J end lost 4 bases, and 6 bases lay between the germline ends. Germline V lookup: CDR1 MGHDK, CDR2 SYGVNS. CDR3 DNA sequence: TGTGCCAGCAGCCATGGAGAGACCCAGTACTTC. This translates into CASSHGETQYF.

Written as DNA, the CDR3 is TGTGCCAGCATGGCGGAGGCGGGCAATGAGCAGTTCTTC. Translating it yields CASMAEAGNEQFF. The chain is built from TRBV9 and TRBJ2-1; D is perhaps TRBD2 (5 bases). The CDR3 runs 13 residues. The germline V and J ends were trimmed by 6 bases and 6 bases, with 13 bases remaining between them. The germline gives CDR1 SGDLS, CDR2 YYNGEE.

This clone was seen once. The rearrangement links TRBV28 to TRBJ2-1; 9 bases are a match to TRBD2. V was pared by 8 bases and J by 4 bases, with 6 bases of the junction left unmatched. CDR1 and CDR2 (germline): MDHEN, SYDVKM. The CDR3 covers 14 residues. The CDR3 region has the DNA TGTGCCAGCGTTGCGGGACTAGCTTACAATGAGCAGTTCTTC. Translation gives CASVAGLAYNEQFF.

The V gene is TRBV11-2, the J gene TRBJ2-1, with 10 positions matching TRBD1. V lost 4 bases and J lost 6; bases outside the gene matches: 9. This CDR3 contains 16 residues. Germline assignment: CDR1 SGHAT and CDR2 FQNNGV. For the CDR3, the DNA is TGTGCCAGCAGCTCCTGGGACAGGGGAGTCTCCAATGAGCAGTTCTTC. It codes for CASSSWDRGVSNEQFF. Looking up the rest from reference TRBV11-2 and TRBJ2-1 gives the full variable domain: EAGVAQSPRYKIIEKRQSVAFWCNPISGHATLYWYQQILGQGPKLLIQFQNNGVVDDSQLPKDRFSAERLKGVDSTLKIQPAKLEDSAVYLCASSSWDRGVSNEQFFGPGTRLTVL.

This clone appeared a single time. The rearrangement joins TRBV19 to TRBJ2-7, with D tentatively TRBD1 (5 bases). Trimming cost V 9 bases and J 0 bases, with 12 bases left between them. CDR1 is LNHDA, CDR2 SQIVND, per germline (reference sequence). CDR3 size: 13 residues. The DNA for the CDR3 is TGTGCCAGCCGAGGCAGGGACTCCTACGAGCAGTACTTC. This encodes CASRGRDSYEQYF.